The 24 T cell receptor beta chains listed next were all sequenced from one sample in a study of blood T cell repertoires in COVID-19. Libraries were prepared by immunoSEQ multiplex PCR; TCRdb keeps only in-frame clonotypes and omits some of them. The repertoire holds fewer than 200,000 clones, with around 90% as singletons. The sample was peripheral blood. The receptors here all came from a man younger than 30 with COVID-19, enrolled during active disease.

V and J are TRBV11-2 and TRBJ2-1; tentative D call: TRBD2 (5 bases). The CDR3 runs to 13 residues. The ends were cut back, 5 bases at V and 8 bases at J, with 13 bases in the middle. The germline CDR1 and CDR2 sequences are SGHAT and FQNNGV. The CDR3 DNA sequence: TGTGCCAGCAGCCAAGAGGTGGAGGATGAGCAGTTCTTC. It translates to CASSQEVEDEQFF.

The gene calls are TRBV7-9 and TRBJ2-2; no definite D call. This CDR3 has 12 residues. Germline CDR1 and CDR2: SEHNR and FQNEAQ (reference sequence). With 1 base removed from V and 9 bases from J, the gap between germline ends came to 6 bases. CDR3 nucleotides: TGTGCCAGCAGCTTAGTTCCTTGGGAGCTGTTTTTT. Protein: CASSLVPWELFF. Complete variable domain (other parts from reference TRBV7-9 and TRBJ2-2): DTGVSQNPRHKITKRGQNVTFRCDPISEHNRLYWYRQTLGQGPEFLTYFQNEAQLEKSRLLSDRFSAERPKGSFSTLEIQRTEQGDSAMYLCASSLVPWELFFGEGSRLTVL.

This clone was observed a few times. The genes are TRBV3-1 (or the pseudogene TRBV3-2) and TRBJ1-2, with TRBD1 matching 9 bases. The CDR3 runs 15 residues. Germline V lookup: CDR1 LGHDT, CDR2 YNNKEL (reference sequence). V was pared by 2 bases and J by 2 bases, with 3 bases of the junction left unmatched. CDR3 sequence: CASSQQGTGNYGYTF. The CDR3 DNA sequence: TGTGCCAGCAGCCAACAAGGGACAGGGAACTATGGCTACACCTTC.

In its sample, this clone was seen once. The junction shows a germline mismatch at one end, possibly a read error. V usage is TRBV28 and J usage is TRBJ1-4, with unresolved D. The V gene's germline CDR1 is MDHEN and CDR2 SYDVKM. The CDR3 totals 14 residues. In DNA form, the CDR3 reads TGTGCCAGCCGCTTCCCGGGTATTAATGAAAAACTGCTTTTT. This sequence encodes CASRFPGINEKLLF.

The V call is TRBV15, the J call TRBJ1-1; 7 bases align to TRBD1. V gave up 8 bases and J gave up 5 bases; unmatched junction bases: 8. Germline CDR1 LNHNV, CDR2 YYDKDF (reference sequence). The CDR3 is 13 residues long. CDR3 bases: TGTGCCACCGCAGGGGGGAGGCTTACTGAAGCTTTCTTT. This gives the protein CATAGGRLTEAFF.

The chain joins TRBV19 to TRBJ1-6, with D possibly matching TRBD1 (6 bases). The CDR3 runs to 14 residues. CDR1 and CDR2 from the germline V gene are LNHDA and SQIVND (reference sequence). The V end lost 6 bases, the J end lost 7 bases, and 13 bases lay between the germline ends. The CDR3 region has the DNA TGTGCCAGTAGCCGGACAGCCGCAAATTCACCCCTCCACTTT. It specifies CASSRTAANSPLHF.

V and J are TRBV19 and TRBJ2-7; D possibly corresponds to TRBD2 (6 bases). Germline lookup yields CDR1 LNHDA and CDR2 SQIVND (reference sequence). CDR3 length: 18 amino acids. The V end lost 3 bases, the J end lost 4 bases, and 25 bases lay between the germline ends. This chain's CDR3 is CASSIAGKVGPYSYEQYF. The CDR3 DNA sequence: TGTGCCAGTAGTATTGCGGGGAAAGTGGGCCCCTACAGTTACGAGCAGTACTTC.

The CDR3 region is CASSPMTGSGNTIYF. DNA for the CDR3: TGTGCCAGCAGCCCTATGACAGGCTCTGGAAACACCATATATTTT. V and J are TRBV3-1 (or the pseudogene TRBV3-2) and TRBJ1-3; D might be TRBD1 (6 bases). V was trimmed by 4 bases and J by 0 bases, leaving 10 bases between them. In germline, CDR1 is LGHDT, CDR2 YNNKEL (reference sequence). This CDR3 comprises 15 residues.

This clone has only one observation. The DNA of the CDR3 is TGTGCCAGCACTGCGACTAGCGCGCATGAGCAGTTCTTC. It translates to CASTATSAHEQFF. V and J are TRBV27 and TRBJ2-1; the match to TRBD2 covers 8 bases. CDR1 is MNHEY, CDR2 SMNVEV, per germline (reference sequence). Losses at the gene ends were 7 bases for V and 8 bases for J; bases not matched to a gene: 7. The CDR3 contains 13 residues.

The chain carries TRBV14 and TRBJ2-1, with D perhaps matching TRBD2 (5 bases). The CDR3 spans 16 residues. V gave up 5 bases and J gave up 0 bases, with 14 bases separating them. Germline CDR1 is SGHDN and CDR2 is FVKESK. CDR3 loop: CASSYRAANSYNEQFF. CDR3 nucleotide sequence: TGTGCCAGCAGCTACAGAGCGGCAAACTCCTACAATGAGCAGTTCTTC.

The CDR3: CASSRTGGAGTGELFF. Here the CDR3 DNA reads TGCGCCAGCAGCCGAACAGGGGGCGCGGGCACCGGGGAGCTGTTTTTT. This rearrangement joins TRBV4-3 to TRBJ2-2, with 9 bases fitting TRBD1. V lost 4 bases and J lost 4; bases outside the gene matches: 7. The CDR3 is 16 residues long. Germline CDR1 LGHNA, CDR2 YSLEER.

This chain uses TRBV9 with TRBJ2-2; tentatively, D is TRBD2 (6 bases). The germline V gene encodes CDR1 SGDLS and CDR2 YYNGEE. This CDR3 spans 15 amino acids. With 5 bases removed from V and 3 bases from J, the gap between germline ends came to 14 bases. The CDR3 here is CASRGGGVDTGELFF. The CDR3 DNA reads TGTGCCAGCAGGGGTGGCGGGGTGGACACCGGGGAGCTGTTTTTT.

The chain employs TRBV29-1 and TRBJ2-7; 7 bases align to TRBD2. Germline assignment: CDR1 SQVTM and CDR2 ANQGSEA. V shed 5 bases, J shed 0 bases, and the junction held 7 bases outside the gene matches. The CDR3 runs to 14 residues. The CDR3 is CSVRVPGGSYEQYF. CDR3 nucleotides: TGCAGCGTTAGGGTTCCGGGGGGCTCCTACGAGCAGTACTTC.

This chain joins TRBV7-2 and TRBJ1-2, with 7 bases lining up with TRBD1. The CDR3 runs to 12 residues. V lost 5 bases, J lost 7 bases, and 4 bases stayed unmatched. Germline CDR1 is SGHTA and CDR2 is FQGNSA. This chain's CDR3 is CASSTYRGGYTF. The CDR3 nucleotides read TGTGCCAGCAGCACCTACAGGGGTGGCTACACCTTC.

The gene calls are TRBV6-5 and TRBJ1-2; 8 bases align to TRBD1. J gave up 4 bases and V 5 bases, and 6 bases lay outside the gene matches. This CDR3 contains 14 residues. Germline values: CDR1 MNHEY, CDR2 SVGAGI. CDR3 DNA: TGTGCCAGCAGTCGGACAGGGATGGCCTATGGCTACACCTTC. The encoded protein is CASSRTGMAYGYTF.

The V and J genes are TRBV24-1 and TRBJ2-1; 10 bases line up with TRBD2. The CDR3 contains 16 residues. V lost 9 bases to trimming and J lost 3 bases; unmatched junction nucleotides: 10. CDR1 is KGHDR and CDR2 is SFDVKD in the germline V gene. CDR3 residues: CATSFGGTSVYNEQFF. As DNA, the CDR3 is TGTGCCACCTCGTTCGGTGGGACTAGCGTCTACAATGAGCAGTTCTTC.

The chain is built from TRBV28 and TRBJ1-1; D unresolved. Looked up from germline, CDR1 is MDHEN and CDR2 is SYDVKM. The V gene lost 6 bases and the J gene lost 5 bases, with 19 bases spanning the gap. This CDR3 is 15 amino acids long. The CDR3 sequence: CASSFSGPRRTEAFF. In DNA, the CDR3 is TGTGCCAGCAGCTTTTCTGGGCCGCGTAGAACTGAAGCTTTCTTT.

The CDR3 region has the DNA TGTGCCAGCAGCCCGGGACTAGCGGGAGCGAATGAGCAGTTCTTC. Protein: CASSPGLAGANEQFF. This chain links TRBV11-3 with TRBJ2-1; 14 bases agree with TRBD2. The CDR3 spans 15 residues. With 5 bases clipped from V and 7 bases from J, the junction kept 4 bases outside the gene matches. Germline loops: CDR1 SGHNT, CDR2 YENEEA. The variable domain in full, with the rest retrieved from reference TRBV11-3 and TRBJ2-1, is EAGVVQSPRYKIIEKKQPVAFWCNPISGHNTLYWYLQNLGQGPELLIRYENEEAVDDSQLPKDRFSAERLKGVDSTLKIQPAELGDSAVYLCASSPGLAGANEQFFGPGTRLTVL.

The rearrangement uses TRBV7-9 and TRBJ2-2; D remains ambiguous. This CDR3 has 14 amino acids. V lost 5 bases, J lost 6 bases, and 13 bases lay in between. The germline V gene encodes CDR1 SEHNR and CDR2 FQNEAQ (reference sequence). The CDR3 loop is CASSTTLPAGELFF. The CDR3, as DNA: TGTGCCAGCAGCACTACACTCCCCGCCGGGGAGCTGTTTTTT.

V gene TRBV5-4 combines with J gene TRBJ2-1; TRBD2 agrees at 11 bases. Unmatched junction bases numbered 3, after V lost 4 bases and J lost 0 bases. CDR3 length: 16 amino acids. The germline CDR1 and CDR2 sequences are SGHNT and YYREEE (reference sequence). CDR3 in amino acids: CASSGTSGGSYNEQFF. CDR3 nucleotide sequence: TGTGCCAGCAGCGGAACTAGCGGGGGCTCCTACAATGAGCAGTTCTTC.

The chain combines TRBV29-1 with TRBJ2-1; perhaps TRBD2 as D (6 bases). This CDR3 is built from 12 residues. The V gene lost 2 bases and the J gene lost 8 bases, with 10 bases spanning the gap. Germline-derived CDR1 and CDR2 are SQVTM and ANQGSEA. For the CDR3, the DNA is TGCAGCGTTGAACCGGAGGGCTATGAGCAGTTCTTC. As protein: CSVEPEGYEQFF.

The genes are TRBV19 and TRBJ1-1; possibly TRBD1 for D (6 bases). The CDR3 covers 13 residues. V was pared by 8 bases and J by 2 bases, with 12 bases between. Germline lookup yields CDR1 LNHDA and CDR2 SQIVND (reference sequence). The CDR3 DNA sequence: TGTGCCAGTTTTAAGGACAGAAACACTGAAGCTTTCTTT. This translates into CASFKDRNTEAFF.

V is TRBV7-9 and J is TRBJ2-5, with 7 bases lining up with TRBD2. Germline values: CDR1 SEHNR, CDR2 FQNEAQ (reference sequence). This CDR3 has 14 residues. V lost 1 base, J lost 3 bases, and 2 bases stayed unmatched. The DNA of the CDR3 is TGTGCCAGCAGCTTAGTCGGGACTAAAGAGACCCAGTACTTC. This encodes CASSLVGTKETQYF.

The V and J genes are TRBV4-1 and TRBJ2-7, with TRBD2 as a possible D gene (5 bases). Germline V gene sequence: CDR1 MGHRA, CDR2 YSYEKL. V lost 6 bases and J lost 5, with 14 bases in between. The CDR3 has 13 residues. Here the CDR3 reads CASSPPRGHEQYF. Written as DNA, the CDR3 is TGCGCCAGCAGTCCCCCCCGAGGGCACGAGCAGTACTTC.